The T cell receptor beta chain under discussion was sequenced for a study of T cells in Graves' hyperthyroidism and ophthalmopathy. For the study at large: Initial diagnosis, before any treatment, was when peripheral blood was collected. Study-level points and caveats: Blood shared most expanded thyroid clonotypes above 0.001.

RNA transcripts were the template for amplifying TCR beta CDR3 regions. TCR CDR3 regions were first amplified by RT-PCR with HTBI primers. Each CDR3 protein is one row after TCRdb ran MiXCR on the multiplex PCR reads. The data show roughly 500,000 distinct CDR3 sequences, more than 11% seen once. About this clonotype itself: Its target is unknown.

Diagnosis of hyperthyroidism was new in patients aged 18 to 65, and its duration was under 2 months. Patients were excluded because of uncontrolled infection, other autoimmune disease, pregnancy or lactation. Specimen: blood. The TCR originated in a woman in her twenties or thirties with Graves' hyperthyroidism that later progressed to Graves' ophthalmopathy.

CDR3 amino acids: CASSVAGVAGELFF. The CDR3 region has the DNA TGCGCCAGCAGCGTAGCGGGAGTAGCCGGGGAGCTGTTTTTT. The chain joins TRBV5-1 to TRBJ2-2, with TRBD2 identical over 9 bases. This CDR3 contains 14 residues. CDR1 is SGHRS and CDR2 is YFSETQ in the germline V gene. Germline trimming cut 4 bases from V and 6 bases from J; bases unmatched to any gene: 4.